A single sample is the source of the 21 T cell receptor beta chains below, sequenced in a study of early T cells in non-severe SARS-CoV-2 infection. In TCRdb, the 5' RACE reads were re-called with MiXCR into one record per CDR3 protein. Of 30,000 to 45,000 distinct CDR3 sequences listed, 5.3% are singletons. Sequencing was carried out using whole blood. The receptors stem from an adult who was a healthcare worker with PCR-confirmed SARS-CoV-2 infection or an uninfected control (not recorded which).

The V gene is TRBV7-9, the J gene TRBJ1-5; D remains unclear. Trimming took 0 bases from V and 3 from J, leaving 3 bases between them. The CDR3 loop spans 13 amino acids. Germline-derived CDR1 and CDR2 are SEHNR and FQNEAQ (reference sequence). In nucleotides, the CDR3 is TGTGCCAGCAGCTTAGCGGACAATCAGCCCCAGCATTTT. This codes for CASSLADNQPQHF.

There are many counts of this clonotype. The chain recombines TRBV5-1 with TRBJ2-7; tentatively, D is TRBD1 or TRBD2 (5 bases each). From germline, CDR1 is SGHRS and CDR2 YFSETQ. V lost 0 bases, J lost 3 bases, and 13 bases lay in between. There are 15 residues in the CDR3. CDR3 protein: CASSLAGTALYEQYF. Here the CDR3 DNA reads TGCGCCAGCAGCTTGGCCGGGACGGCCCTCTACGAGCAGTACTTC.

The sample holds a few counts of this clonotype. This CDR3 is CASSHGQGYNSPLHF. The CDR3 DNA is TGTGCCAGCAGTCACGGACAGGGCTATAATTCACCCCTCCACTTT. This rearrangement joins TRBV28 to TRBJ1-6; 8 bases agree with TRBD1. V trimming: 5 bases; J trimming: 3 bases; junction bases outside the gene matches: 3. CDR3 length: 15 amino acids. From germline, CDR1 is MDHEN and CDR2 SYDVKM.

This clonotype was counted a few times. The chain links TRBV7-6 to TRBJ1-1; tentative D call: TRBD1 (5 bases). The CDR3 runs 16 residues. The V gene's germline CDR1 is SGHVS and CDR2 FNYEAQ. Deletions cut 0 bases from V and 4 bases from J, with 15 bases between. This CDR3 reads CASSLAVGQSATEAFF. CDR3 in DNA: TGTGCCAGCAGCTTAGCGGTGGGGCAGTCGGCCACTGAAGCTTTCTTT.

This clonotype has at least ten counts. The V gene is TRBV20-1, the J gene TRBJ2-1, with TRBD2 identical over 8 bases. Germline loops: CDR1 DFQATT, CDR2 SNEGSKA (reference sequence). Germline trimming cut 1 base from V and 2 bases from J; bases unmatched to any gene: 10. The CDR3 is made up of 17 amino acids. In DNA, the CDR3 is TGCAGTGCTAGAGCCCTCGGTGCGGGGGGCGCCTACAATGAGCAGTTCTTC. It translates to CSARALGAGGAYNEQFF.

This clonotype has only a few counts. The chain couples TRBV7-9 to TRBJ1-6, with TRBD1 as a possible D gene (5 bases). The CDR3 is 16 residues long. The V end lost 0 bases, the J end lost 7 bases, and 13 bases lay between the germline ends. Looked up from germline, CDR1 is SEHNR and CDR2 is FQNEAQ (reference sequence). The CDR3 protein is CASSLAGGPGNSPLHF. The CDR3 DNA sequence: TGTGCCAGCAGCTTAGCGGGGGGTCCGGGAAATTCACCCCTCCACTTT.

This clonotype came up many times. Mismatch with germline at one junction end may stem from a read error. This chain joins TRBV7-7 and TRBJ2-1, with 8 bases matching TRBD2. Looked up from germline, CDR1 is SSHAT and CDR2 is FNYEAQ (reference sequence). CDR3 length equals 14 residues. The CDR3 bases are TGTGCTAGCAGCTTAGGAAGCGGGAGTGATGAGCAGTTCTTC. This encodes CASSLGSGSDEQFF.

In DNA, the CDR3 is TGTGCCAGCAGCGAGGGACAGGCCACCACAGATACGCAGTATTTT. This gives the protein CASSEGQATTDTQYF. The rearrangement links TRBV5-8 to TRBJ2-3; 8 nucleotides line up with TRBD1. V dropped 4 bases and J dropped 2; count of bases not matched to a gene: 6. Germline V lookup: CDR1 SGHTS, CDR2 YDEGEE. This CDR3 has 15 amino acids.

This clonotype was picked up a small number of times. The chain couples TRBV20-1 to TRBJ2-3; 12 nucleotides match TRBD2. Unmatched junction bases numbered 5, after V lost 6 bases and J lost 7 bases. The CDR3 covers 13 residues. Germline V gene data show CDR1 as DFQATT and CDR2 as SNEGSKA (reference sequence). For the CDR3, the DNA is TGCAGTGCCAGGACTAGCGGGACCTATACGCAGTATTTT. Translation: CSARTSGTYTQYF.

The V and J genes are TRBV5-1 and TRBJ2-3; TRBD2 matches at 10 bases. J lost 8 bases, V lost 2 bases, and 11 bases had no gene match. Germline lookup yields CDR1 SGHRS and CDR2 YFSETQ. This CDR3 spans 16 amino acids. DNA for the CDR3: TGCGCCAGCAGCTTAGTCCCAGCGGGGGGGCCAGTTACGCAGTATTTT. Residues: CASSLVPAGGPVTQYF.

V gene TRBV5-4 combines with J gene TRBJ2-1; TRBD1 is a possible D gene (5 bases). Germline assignment: CDR1 SGHNT and CDR2 YYREEE (reference sequence). CDR3 size: 15 residues. The ends were cut back, 1 base at V and 3 bases at J, with 11 bases in the middle. In nucleotides, the CDR3 is TGTGCCAGCAGCTTGTCAGGGCTAAACTACAATGAGCAGTTCTTC. Its protein product is CASSLSGLNYNEQFF.

In this sample, this clonotype turned up many times. J is TRBJ1-6 and V is TRBV6-6, with D tentatively TRBD1 (5 bases). V was pared by 0 bases and J by 7 bases, with 10 bases between. CDR1 is MNHNY, CDR2 SVGAGI, per germline (reference sequence). CDR3 length: 15 residues. The CDR3 loop reads CASSYSAGFNSPLHF. The CDR3 DNA reads TGTGCCAGCAGTTACTCCGCAGGGTTCAATTCACCCCTCCACTTT.

A few counts support this clonotype. V and J are TRBV28 and TRBJ2-7; 12 bases are shared with TRBD2. The germline V gene encodes CDR1 MDHEN and CDR2 SYDVKM. The ends lost 2 bases at V and 13 bases at J; junction bases unmatched: 9. This CDR3 is 14 amino acids long. CDR3 nucleotides: TGTGCCAGCAGTTTAGGAACTAGCGGGAGGAGTCAATACTTC. This codes for CASSLGTSGRSQYF.

This clonotype has ten or more counts. V is TRBV4-3 and J is TRBJ2-7; maybe TRBD2 (6 bases). The CDR3 runs to 15 residues. Looked up from germline, CDR1 is LGHNA and CDR2 is YSLEER. V gave up 0 bases and J gave up 8 bases, with 17 bases separating them. CDR3 amino acids: CASSQDAGNPLQQYF. The CDR3 coding sequence is TGCGCCAGCAGCCAAGATGCGGGGAACCCTCTCCAGCAGTACTTC.

This clonotype was detected many times. V usage is TRBV7-3 and J usage is TRBJ2-1; D is possibly TRBD1 or TRBD2 (5 bases each). Germline CDR1 and CDR2: SGHTA and FQGTGA. This CDR3 has 13 residues. V was pared by 5 bases and J by 5 bases, with 10 bases between. Here the CDR3 reads CASSTGPDNEQFF. CDR3 in DNA: TGTGCCAGCAGCACGGGACCAGACAATGAGCAGTTCTTC.

This clonotype has at least ten counts. CDR3 sequence (DNA): TGCGCCAGCAGCCAAGGGGGCAGGGGAGGTGGCTACACCTTC. Protein product: CASSQGGRGGGYTF. The V and J genes are TRBV4-3 and TRBJ1-2; a weak D match, TRBD1 (6 bases). The CDR3 totals 14 residues. V was shortened by 1 base and J by 7 bases, with 13 bases between the two germline ends. The germline CDR1 and CDR2 sequences are LGHNA and YSLEER.

Points on this clonotype: A much larger clone lies one base from this, so it may be a read error. The CDR3 region is CASSLAQGTNQPQRF. DNA for the CDR3: TGTGCCAGCAGTTTAGCGCAGGGTACCAATCAGCCCCAGCGTTTT. The gene calls are TRBV12-3 or TRBV12-4 and TRBJ1-5; a weak D match, TRBD1 (5 bases). This CDR3 has 15 amino acids.

This clonotype was found many times. The chain has TRBV5-4 and TRBJ2-3; 7 bases fit TRBD2. The V gene's germline CDR1 is SGHNT and CDR2 YYREEE (reference sequence). The CDR3 spans 14 residues. Unmatched junction bases numbered 8, after V lost 7 bases and J lost 3 bases. This CDR3 reads CASATGLGTDTQYF. The CDR3 DNA sequence: TGTGCCAGCGCTACAGGACTAGGTACAGATACGCAGTATTTT.

The sample holds a few counts of this clonotype. The V and J genes are TRBV20-1 and TRBJ2-4; D tentatively fits TRBD1 or TRBD2 (5 bases each). The V gene's germline CDR1 is DFQATT and CDR2 SNEGSKA (reference sequence). The ends were cut back, 3 bases at V and 2 bases at J, with 17 bases in the middle. This CDR3 spans 16 amino acids. Written as DNA, the CDR3 is TGCAGTGCTAGGTACCCGGGACCACCATCCAAAAACATTCAGTACTTC. Translation: CSARYPGPPSKNIQYF.

At least ten counts were recorded for this clonotype. The chain links TRBV5-1 to TRBJ2-7; 9 nucleotides agree with TRBD2. Germline V lookup: CDR1 SGHRS, CDR2 YFSETQ. The V and J ends lost 5 bases and 0 bases, in that order; junction bases with no gene match: 6. This CDR3 contains 15 residues. CDR3 DNA sequence: TGCGCCAGCAGATCTCGTAGCGGGAGCTCCTACGAGCAGTACTTC. Amino acids: CASRSRSGSSYEQYF.

This clonotype was observed many times. The chain combines TRBV11-2 with TRBJ2-1; D unclear. This CDR3 has 15 amino acids. Germline lookup yields CDR1 SGHAT and CDR2 FQNNGV. Trimming took 2 bases from V and 4 from J, leaving 12 bases between them. This CDR3 reads CASSLTVDVYNEQFF. Written as DNA, the CDR3 is TGTGCCAGCAGCTTAACAGTGGACGTTTACAATGAGCAGTTCTTC.